This T cell receptor (beta chain) was documented in a study of early T cells in non-severe SARS-CoV-2 infection. The study's findings and limits: In VDJdb matching, anti-spike CD8 responses were favored while private and CD4 specificities went missing.

Each CDR3 protein is one row after TCRdb ran MiXCR on the 5' RACE reads. The sample has nearly 80,000 distinct CDR3 sequences, about 13% seen once. CDR3 length equals 13 residues. Germline V CDR1 and CDR2: ENHRY, SYGVKD. V shed 4 bases and J shed 3 bases, with 9 bases lying between them. As regards this clonotype: Antigen unknown.

The TCR was taken from an adult who was a healthcare worker with PCR-confirmed SARS-CoV-2 infection or an uninfected control (not recorded which). The sample taken for sequencing was whole blood. The chain couples TRBV10-3 to TRBJ1-1; no clear D gene. The CDR3 sequence is CAISGRLDTEAFF. CDR3 DNA sequence: TGTGCCATCAGTGGTAGGCTGGACACTGAAGCTTTCTTT.